This T cell receptor beta chain stems from a study of CD8 T cells in ankylosing spondylitis. Study-wide findings and caveats: A TCR beta motif of roughly eight highly homologous variants seemed to mark ankylosing spondylitis blood. As reported, disease-linked clones showed significant enrichment in matched ankylosing spondylitis synovial fluid. Some motif variants were previously reported in reactive arthritis synovial fluid and blood.

This clonotype has ten or more counts. Its antigen is unidentified. This CDR3 is built from 13 residues. Trimming stripped 3 bases from V and 6 bases from J, with 9 bases between. TCRdb reanalysed the 5' RACE reads using MiXCR and keeps one entry per CDR3 protein. The sample lists around 130,000 distinct CDR3 sequences, roughly an eighth occurring once. The sequenced material came from blood, either unsorted or a sorted T cell fraction (not recorded which). The sequence was obtained from a female donor with ankylosing spondylitis or in good health (not recorded which). The J gene is TRBJ2-1, the V gene TRBV12-3 or TRBV12-4; D remains ambiguous. The CDR3 spells CASSFGGFNEQFF. DNA for the CDR3: TGTGCCAGCAGTTTCGGCGGATTCAATGAGCAGTTCTTC.